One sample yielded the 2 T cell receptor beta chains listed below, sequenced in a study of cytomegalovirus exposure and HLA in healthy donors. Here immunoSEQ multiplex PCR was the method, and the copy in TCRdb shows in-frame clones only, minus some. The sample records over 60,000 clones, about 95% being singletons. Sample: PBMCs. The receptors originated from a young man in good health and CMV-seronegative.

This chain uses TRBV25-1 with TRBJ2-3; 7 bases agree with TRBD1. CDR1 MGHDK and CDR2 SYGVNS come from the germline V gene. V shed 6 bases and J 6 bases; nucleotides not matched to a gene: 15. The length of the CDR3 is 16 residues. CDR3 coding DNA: TGTGCCAGCAGCCTAGACAGGGATGCCATCTTTGATACGCAGTATTTT. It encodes CASSLDRDAIFDTQYF.

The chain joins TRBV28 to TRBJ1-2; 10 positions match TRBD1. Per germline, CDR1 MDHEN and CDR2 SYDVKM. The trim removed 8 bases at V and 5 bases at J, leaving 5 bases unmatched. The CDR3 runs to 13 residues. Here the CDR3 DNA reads TGTGCCAGCGGGACAGGGGAGATATATGGCTACACCTTC. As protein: CASGTGEIYGYTF.